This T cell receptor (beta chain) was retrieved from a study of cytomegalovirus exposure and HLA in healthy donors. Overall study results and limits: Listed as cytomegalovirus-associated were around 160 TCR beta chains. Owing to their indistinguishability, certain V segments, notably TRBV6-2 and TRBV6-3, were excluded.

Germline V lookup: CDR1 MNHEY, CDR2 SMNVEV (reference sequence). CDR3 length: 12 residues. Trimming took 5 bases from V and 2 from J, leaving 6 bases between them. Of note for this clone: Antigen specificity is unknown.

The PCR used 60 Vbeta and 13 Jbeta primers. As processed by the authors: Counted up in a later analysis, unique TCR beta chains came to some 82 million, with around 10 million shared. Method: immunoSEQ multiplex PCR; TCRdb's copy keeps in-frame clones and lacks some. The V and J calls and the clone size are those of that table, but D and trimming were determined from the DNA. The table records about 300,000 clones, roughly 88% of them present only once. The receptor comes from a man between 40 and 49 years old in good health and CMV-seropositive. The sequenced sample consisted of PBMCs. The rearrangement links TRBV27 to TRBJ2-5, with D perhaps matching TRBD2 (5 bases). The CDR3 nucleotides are TGTGCCAGCAGTCGACTACAAGAGACCCAGTACTTC. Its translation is CASSRLQETQYF.